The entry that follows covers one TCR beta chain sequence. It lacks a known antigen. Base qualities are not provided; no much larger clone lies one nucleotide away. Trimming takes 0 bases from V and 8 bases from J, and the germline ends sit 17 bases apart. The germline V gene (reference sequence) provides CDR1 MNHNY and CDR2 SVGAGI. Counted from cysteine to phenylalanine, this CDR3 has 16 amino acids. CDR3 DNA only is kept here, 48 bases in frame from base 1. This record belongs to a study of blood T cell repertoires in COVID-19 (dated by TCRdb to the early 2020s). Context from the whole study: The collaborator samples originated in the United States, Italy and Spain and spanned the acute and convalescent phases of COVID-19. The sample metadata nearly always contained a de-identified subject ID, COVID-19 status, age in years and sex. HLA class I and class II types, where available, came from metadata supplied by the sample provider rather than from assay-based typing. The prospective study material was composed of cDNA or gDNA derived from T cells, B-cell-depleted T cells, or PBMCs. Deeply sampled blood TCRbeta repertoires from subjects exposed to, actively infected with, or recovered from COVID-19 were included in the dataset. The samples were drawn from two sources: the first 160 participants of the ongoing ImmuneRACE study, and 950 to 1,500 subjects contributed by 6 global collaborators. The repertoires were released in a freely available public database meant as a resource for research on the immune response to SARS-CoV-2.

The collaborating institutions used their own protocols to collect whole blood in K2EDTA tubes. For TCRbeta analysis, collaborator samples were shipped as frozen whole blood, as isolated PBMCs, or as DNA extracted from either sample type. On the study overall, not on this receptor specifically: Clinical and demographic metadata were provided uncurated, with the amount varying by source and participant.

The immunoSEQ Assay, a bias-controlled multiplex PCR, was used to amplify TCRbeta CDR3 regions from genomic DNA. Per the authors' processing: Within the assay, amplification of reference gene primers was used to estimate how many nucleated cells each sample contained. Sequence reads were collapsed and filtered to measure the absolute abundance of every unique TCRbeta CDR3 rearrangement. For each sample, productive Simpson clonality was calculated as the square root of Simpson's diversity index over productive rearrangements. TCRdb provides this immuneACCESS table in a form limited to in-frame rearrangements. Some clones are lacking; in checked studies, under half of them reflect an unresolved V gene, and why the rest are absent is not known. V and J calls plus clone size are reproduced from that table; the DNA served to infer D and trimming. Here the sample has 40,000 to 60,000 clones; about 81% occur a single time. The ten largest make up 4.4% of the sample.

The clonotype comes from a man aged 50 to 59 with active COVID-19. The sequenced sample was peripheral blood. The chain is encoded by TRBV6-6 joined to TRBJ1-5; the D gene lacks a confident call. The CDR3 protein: CASSYSPPHGSEPQHF. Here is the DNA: TGTGCCAGCAGTTACTCCCCCCCGCACGGGAGTGAGCCCCAGCATTTT.